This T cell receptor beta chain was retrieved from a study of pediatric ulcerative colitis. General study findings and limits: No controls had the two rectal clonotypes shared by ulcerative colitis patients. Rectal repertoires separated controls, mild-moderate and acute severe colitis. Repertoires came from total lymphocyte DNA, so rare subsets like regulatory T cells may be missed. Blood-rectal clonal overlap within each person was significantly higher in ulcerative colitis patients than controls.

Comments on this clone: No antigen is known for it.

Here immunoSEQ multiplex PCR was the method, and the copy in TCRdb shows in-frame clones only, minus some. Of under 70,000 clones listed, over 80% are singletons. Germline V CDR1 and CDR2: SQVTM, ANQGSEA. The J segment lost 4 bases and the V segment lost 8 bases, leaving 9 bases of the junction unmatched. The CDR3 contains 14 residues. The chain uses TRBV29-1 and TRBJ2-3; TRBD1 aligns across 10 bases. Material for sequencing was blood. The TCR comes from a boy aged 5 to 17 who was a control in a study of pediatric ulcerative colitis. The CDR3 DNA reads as TGCAGCATCATGACAGGGGGCGCTGCAGATACGCAGTATTTT. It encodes CSIMTGGAADTQYF.